The 10 T cell receptor beta chains given below trace back to one sample, sequenced in a study of regulatory T cells in long-lasting Graves disease. Construction of TCR beta libraries relied on iRepertoire HTBI primers and on Arm-PCR targeting CDR3 regions. MiXCR was run by TCRdb on the multiplex PCR reads, yielding one entry per CDR3 protein. The repertoire has roughly 400,000 distinct CDR3 sequences, 20% of them found once; the top ten carry about a fifth. The time point: persistent/refractory GD, antithyroid drugs over 5 years with positive TRAb. PBMC-derived RNA was used for the TCR library. Material: peripheral blood mononuclear cells (PBMCs), obtained when the disease was refractory, from a patient treated with antithyroid drugs. These receptor sequences come from a female donor with Graves disease.

This clonotype was counted between two and nine times. J is TRBJ2-7 and V is TRBV28; D may be TRBD1 (7 bases). The length of the CDR3 is 14 residues. In germline, CDR1 is MDHEN, CDR2 SYDVKM. Between the trimmed V and J ends, which lost 2 bases and 5 bases, there was a span of 13 bases. This CDR3 is CASSLGGGGDEQYF. As DNA, the CDR3 is TGTGCCAGCAGTTTAGGAGGGGGCGGGGACGAGCAGTACTTC. The whole variable domain, filled in from reference TRBV28 and TRBJ2-7, reads DVKVTQSSRYLVKRTGEKVFLECVQDMDHENMFWYRQDPGLGLRLIYFSYDVKMKEKGDIPEGYSVSREKKERFSLILESASTNQTSMYLCASSLGGGGDEQYFGPGTRLTVT.

Many counts were recorded for this clonotype. The chain couples TRBV11-2 to TRBJ1-6; no firm D call. The ends were cut back, 0 bases at V and 2 bases at J, with 5 bases in the middle. Germline V lookup: CDR1 SGHAT, CDR2 FQNNGV. The CDR3 extends over 15 amino acids. The CDR3 sequence: CASSLDEAYNSPLHF. CDR3 DNA sequence: TGTGCCAGCAGCTTAGACGAGGCCTATAATTCACCCCTCCACTTT.

In the case of this clonotype: Possible read error: a much larger clone is one base away. The J gene is TRBJ2-7, the V gene TRBV28; D unresolved. There are 12 residues in the CDR3. Per the germline V gene, CDR1 is MDHEN and CDR2 is SYDVKM. The CDR3 nucleotides read TGTGCCAGCAGTTTTGGGATCTACGGGCAGTACTTC. Amino acids: CASSFGIYGQYF.

There are a few counts of this clonotype. The V call is TRBV20-1, the J call TRBJ2-5; 8 nucleotides agree with TRBD2. Germline V gene data show CDR1 as DFQATT and CDR2 as SNEGSKA (reference sequence). V lost 5 bases and J lost 5; bases outside the gene matches: 7. CDR3 length: 13 amino acids. Written as DNA, the CDR3 is TGCAGTGCTGGCGGACTAGCCCTCGAGACCCAGTACTTC. It specifies CSAGGLALETQYF.

This clonotype has just a few counts. The chain joins TRBV10-2 to TRBJ2-7; 8 nucleotides align to TRBD2. This CDR3 region has 13 residues. CDR1 is WSHSY, CDR2 SAAADI, per germline. The ends lost 10 bases at V and 1 base at J; junction bases unmatched: 6. The CDR3 region is CATHSGTSYEQYF. CDR3 DNA sequence: TGCGCCACCCATAGCGGGACTTCCTACGAGCAGTACTTC.

This clonotype turned up a few times. This sequence joins TRBV25-1 and TRBJ1-1; D is undetermined. Germline values: CDR1 MGHDK, CDR2 SYGVNS. Trimming cost V 5 bases and J 3 bases, with 7 bases left between them. The CDR3 extends over 12 amino acids. CDR3: CASSSADTEAFF. The CDR3 DNA is TGTGCCAGCAGTTCAGCGGACACTGAAGCTTTCTTT.

Turning to this clonotype: A junction boundary mismatches the germline segment, possibly from a read error. The V and J genes are TRBV12-3 or TRBV12-4 and TRBJ1-6, with D possibly matching TRBD1 (6 bases). The length of the CDR3 is 15 residues. CDR3 bases: TGTGCCAGCAGTCAGGACAGCCCGTTAAATTCACCCCCCCACTTT. This encodes CASSQDSPLNSPPHF.

This chain uses TRBV5-4 with TRBJ2-3, with a tentative D call TRBD2 (6 bases). The length of the CDR3 is 16 residues. CDR1 and CDR2 (germline): SGHNT, YYREEE (reference sequence). The germline V and J ends were trimmed by 2 bases and 2 bases, with 15 bases remaining between them. CDR3 protein: CASSFDNSGPTDTQYF. Written as DNA, the CDR3 is TGTGCCAGCAGCTTTGATAATAGCGGCCCCACAGATACGCAGTATTTT.

The rearrangement joins TRBV19 to TRBJ2-7; 7 bases are a match to TRBD1. Germline V gives CDR1 LNHDA, CDR2 SQIVND (reference sequence). Germline trimming cut 4 bases from V and 0 bases from J; bases unmatched to any gene: 6. CDR3 length: 15 residues. CDR3 amino acids: CASSKSGQSSYEQYF. The CDR3 DNA follows: TGTGCCAGTAGTAAATCGGGACAGAGCTCCTACGAGCAGTACTTC.

At least ten counts were recorded for this clonotype. This sequence joins TRBV28 and TRBJ2-7; D is undetermined. Trimming stripped 5 bases from V and 0 bases from J, with 17 bases between. This CDR3 contains 16 residues. Germline V gives CDR1 MDHEN, CDR2 SYDVKM. The CDR3 DNA reads as TGTGCCAGCAGTCCCGGTGGGAAAATCATCTCCTACGAGCAGTACTTC. Protein: CASSPGGKIISYEQYF.